This T cell receptor beta chain was retrieved from a study of blood T cell repertoires in COVID-19. The overall study: Donors in the United States, Italy and Spain gave samples during acute or convalescent COVID-19. T cells, B-cell-depleted T cells, or PBMCs provided the cDNA or gDNA that served as material.

Clinical history as reported by participants underpinned cohort assignment. The CDR3 covers 15 residues. Losses at the gene ends were 5 bases for V and 6 bases for J; bases not matched to a gene: 9. Germline values: CDR1 MGHDK, CDR2 SYGVNS. Per the authors' pipeline: Estimation of nucleated cell counts was performed using reference gene primer amplification. TCRdb's table, derived via immunoSEQ multiplex PCR, lists solely in-frame clones and lacks some. That table is the source of V, J and clone size, and D and trimming were worked out from the DNA. Of about 170,000 clones detected, more than 65% appear once; the ten largest clones hold roughly 15%.

The sample taken for sequencing was PBMCs or T cells enriched from blood (not recorded which). This receptor was identified in a man between 45 and 60 years old who had recovered from COVID-19. The V and J genes are TRBV25-1 and TRBJ1-2; TRBD1 matches 10 bases. The CDR3 reads CASSTRIGTGDGYTF. The DNA for the CDR3 is TGTGCCAGCAGTACCCGAATAGGGACAGGGGATGGCTACACCTTC.